Listed below are T cell receptor beta chains from one sample, sequenced in a study of regulatory T cells in long-lasting Graves disease. One entry per CDR3 protein, called by TCRdb with MiXCR from the multiplex PCR reads. This table has 400,000 to 550,000 distinct CDR3 sequences, about 17% appearing once. The same data also went into a second study, on T cells in Graves' hyperthyroidism and ophthalmopathy.

Sequenced material: peripheral blood mononuclear cells (PBMCs), taken at new diagnosis, from a patient treated with antithyroid drugs. The receptors come from a woman aged 18-30 years with Graves disease. The CDR3 runs from the conserved cysteine through the conserved F or W. D genes are given only for firm matches. Clone size is stated in some rows and not others, as once, few, many or a class when expanded.

size | J | D | V | DNA | CDR3
- | TRBJ2-7 | TRBD2 | TRBV28 | TGTGCCAGCAGCCGTGATAGCGGGACGGCCTCCTACGAGCAGTACTTC | CASSRDSGTASYEQYF
- | TRBJ1-1 | - | TRBV18 | TGTGCCAGCTCACCACAGGACGGTGGGAACACTGAAGCTTTCTTT | CASSPQDGGNTEAFF
many | TRBJ2-7 | TRBD2 | TRBV7-8 | TGTGCCAGCAGCCCGCAGCGTCGGGGGGGCGAGCAGTACTTC | CASSPQRRGGEQYF
many | TRBJ2-1 | TRBD1 | TRBV29-1 | TGCAGCGCCAAGACAGGGACCTACAATGAGCAGTTCTTC | CSAKTGTYNEQFF
many | TRBJ2-2 | TRBD2 | TRBV5-1 | TGCGCCAGCAGCTCGGGACTAGCGGGAGTCACCGGGGAGCTGTTTTTT | CASSSGLAGVTGELFF
many | TRBJ2-1 | TRBD2 | TRBV27 | TGTGCCAGCCGTCCCGGGGGGATCTACAATGAGCAGTTCTTC | CASRPGGIYNEQFF
many | TRBJ2-7 | TRBD2 | TRBV6-1 | TGTGCCAGCCCTGCGGGGGGGAACCCCTACGAGCAGTACTTC | CASPAGGNPYEQYF
- | TRBJ2-7 | - | TRBV5-1 | TGCGCCAGCAGCTTCTATCAGGGCTCCTACGAGCAGTACTTC | CASSFYQGSYEQYF
few | TRBJ1-2 | - | TRBV18 | TGTGCCAGCTCATGGCACACAAACTATGGCTACACCTTC | CASSWHTNYGYTF
- | TRBJ1-2 | - | TRBV9 | TGTGCCAGCAGCGCCTCTTATGGCTATGGCTACACCTTC | CASSASYGYGYTF
many | TRBJ1-1 | - | TRBV20-1 | TGCAGTGCTAGAGATGGCAGCCCAGAAGCTTTCTTT | CSARDGSPEAFF
many | TRBJ2-1 | TRBD2 | TRBV7-2 | TGTGCCAGCAGCTCCGAGACTAGCGGGGATTACAATGAGCAGTTCTTC | CASSSETSGDYNEQFF
- | TRBJ2-2 | - | TRBV7-9 | TGTGCCAGCAGCTTACCGCACGGCGGGGAGCTGTTTTTT | CASSLPHGGELFF
- | TRBJ2-7 | - | TRBV4-1 | TGCGCCAGCAGCCAGGGGACCTTTGGAAAGGACGAGCAGTACTTC | CASSQGTFGKDEQYF
many | TRBJ1-1 | - | TRBV28 | TGTGCCAGCAGTTTAGGAAGGGGGGAAGCTTTCTTT | CASSLGRGEAFF
many | TRBJ2-1 | - | TRBV24-1 | TGTGCCACCAGTGATTTAAGGGACGGGGATGAGCAGTTCTTC | CATSDLRDGDEQFF
- | TRBJ1-4 | - | TRBV27 | TGTGCCAGCAGTTTATACTTCACAGCCGATAATGAAAAACTGTTTTTT | CASSLYFTADNEKLFF
few | TRBJ2-7 | - | TRBV15 | TGTGCCACCAGCAGAGATCTGAGCCAGATCTACGAGCAGTACTTC | CATSRDLSQIYEQYF
- | TRBJ2-2 | - | TRBV10-3 | TGTGCCATCAGTACTAGCACCGGGGAGCTGTTTTTT | CAISTSTGELFF
many | TRBJ2-1 | TRBD2 | TRBV3-1 | TGTGCCAGCAGCCTCCTAGCGGGCAGCAATGAGCAGTTCTTC | CASSLLAGSNEQFF
- | TRBJ1-2 | TRBD1 | TRBV5-4 | TGTGCCAGCAGCTTGGGGCAGGGGGCGGCTGGCTACACCTTC | CASSLGQGAAGYTF
many | TRBJ2-2 | TRBD2 | TRBV2 | TGTGCCAGCAGTGAACTAGCGGGAAACACCGGGGAGCTGTTTTTT | CASSELAGNTGELFF
- | TRBJ2-3 | - | TRBV5-5 | TGTGCCAGCAGCTTGGGGGGGGACCCTGTGCAGTATTTT | CASSLGGDPVQYF
- | TRBJ1-5 | TRBD1 | TRBV28 | TGTGCCAGCAGCTCACGGGACAGTAGCAATCAGCCCCAGCATTTT | CASSSRDSSNQPQHF
- | TRBJ1-2 | - | TRBV14 | TGTGCCAGCAGTTTGGGACGGTACTATGGCTACACCTTC | CASSLGRYYGYTF
- | TRBJ1-2 | - | TRBV9 | TGTGCCAGCAGCACCCGGGACCTAGTTGGCGGCTACACCTTC | CASSTRDLVGGYTF
many | TRBJ2-3 | TRBD1 | TRBV2 | TGTGCCAACTGCCGACAGGGGAGAACAGATACGCAGTATTTT | CANCRQGRTDTQYF
many | TRBJ2-2 | - | TRBV2 | TGTGCCAGCAGTGAGTCCGGATTGCCCACCGGGGAGCTGTTTTTT | CASSESGLPTGELFF
few | TRBJ2-7 | TRBD1 | TRBV28 | TGTGCCAGTAGGACAGGGGGCGACTACGAGCAGTACTTC | CASRTGGDYEQYF
many | TRBJ2-7 | - | TRBV28 | TGTGCCAGCAGTTTCGAGGGTACAGGGAGCTCCTACGAGCAGTACTTC | CASSFEGTGSSYEQYF
many | TRBJ1-2 | - | TRBV13 | TGTGCCAGCAGCCGGGACGGAACTAACTATGGCTACACCTTC | CASSRDGTNYGYTF
- | TRBJ2-4 | TRBD2 | TRBV7-2 | TGTGCCAGCAGCGAGACTAGCGGCGGGGTGGGAAACGTTCAGTACTTC | CASSETSGGVGNVQYF
few | TRBJ1-5 | - | TRBV4-3 | TGCGCCAGCAGTCAACGGGCCTCGGGGCAGCCCCAGCATTTT | CASSQRASGQPQHF
many | TRBJ2-1 | - | TRBV20-1 | TGCAGTGCGCAAGGGCTCTACAATGAGCAGTTCTTC | CSAQGLYNEQFF
- | TRBJ2-7 | TRBD2 | TRBV6-1 | TGTGCCAGCAGACCTAGCGGGAGGGGCAACGAGCAGTACTTC | CASRPSGRGNEQYF
- | TRBJ2-7 | TRBD2 | TRBV18 | TGTGCCAGCTCACCGAGGACTAGCGGGTACTACGAGCAGTACTTC | CASSPRTSGYYEQYF
many | TRBJ2-1 | - | TRBV20-1 | TGCAGTGCCAGTACTAGGGCGGCTGACAATGAGCAGTTCTTC | CSASTRAADNEQFF
few | TRBJ1-4 | - | TRBV7-8 | TGTGCCAGCAGCTCCGGGATTAATGAAAAACTGTTTTTT | CASSSGINEKLFF
many | TRBJ1-4 | TRBD1 | TRBV30 | TGTGCCTGGAGCCTTAACAGGGGTACTAATGAAAAACTGTTTTTT | CAWSLNRGTNEKLFF
many | TRBJ1-5 | - | TRBV5-1 | TGCGCCAGCAGCTTGGACCATTATAGCAATCAGCCCCAGCATTTT | CASSLDHYSNQPQHF
few | TRBJ2-7 | TRBD1 | TRBV29-1 | TGCAGCGTTGAAGAACCCTCACAGGGGGCGGACGAGCAGTACTTC | CSVEEPSQGADEQYF
many | TRBJ2-2 | - | TRBV27 | TGTGCCAGCAGGGCTACTAGACGGGATGGCGGGGAGCTGTTTTTT | CASRATRRDGGELFF
many | TRBJ2-1 | TRBD2 | TRBV20-1 | TGCAGTGCTAGAGATACCTTTAGCGGGAGGGCTCTTAGCTCCTACAATGAGCAGTTCTTC | CSARDTFSGRALSSYNEQFF